The clone carrying this TCR beta chain was observed many times. This sample stems from a study of T-cell reconstitution after alpha-beta-depleted transplantation in children. The CDR3 sequence is 14 residues long. With 4 bases removed from V and 5 bases from J, the gap between germline ends came to 17 bases. Germline CDR1 and CDR2: DFQATT and SNEGSKA (reference sequence). Construction of the TCRbeta library involved unique molecular identifiers. TCRdb redid the calling of the PCR reads with MiXCR, one entry per CDR3 protein. The table records 190,000 or so distinct CDR3 sequences, 13% to 15% of them present only once.

The genes are TRBV20-1 and TRBJ2-5, with D tentatively TRBD1 (5 bases). This sequence originates from a human donor who donated a stem cell graft to a child with acute lymphoblastic leukemia. Sequences were derived from PBMCs from the stem cell graft donor, sampled from the stem cell graft. The CDR3 DNA is TGCAGTGCTACGGAAGGGGCCGGTGAGGAGACCCAGTACTTC. As protein: CSATEGAGEETQYF.